This T cell receptor (beta chain) originates from a study of blood T cells in healthy people across ages. Study-wide context: About one barcoded beta molecule was captured per two T cells (by template switching). Broader study findings: Roughly linear age-related decline in beta diversity appeared, significant by age around 36. The study could not conclusively compare naive and antigen-experienced cells, given its unsorted PBMCs.

Primers used in a second PCR of about 6 to 11 cycles were a sample-barcoded 5' primer and a J-beta primer mix. TCRdb itself ran the 5' RACE reads through MiXCR, one entry per CDR3 protein. The repertoire holds about 730,000 distinct CDR3 sequences, roughly 43% seen once, with roughly 19% in the top ten. To note about this clonotype: As yet, its antigen is unknown.

Each donor was a healthy Caucasian individual from Russia, aged roughly 6 to 95. Input material: blood. This TCR derives from a woman in her sixties or seventies in good health.

CDR3 loop: CSAGGRARTSGRSAQYF. Written as DNA, the CDR3 is TGCAGTGCTGGAGGCAGGGCCAGGACTAGCGGGAGGTCTGCGCAGTATTTT. The rearrangement uses TRBV20-1 and TRBJ2-3; 14 bases align to TRBD2. The V segment lost 5 bases and the J segment 10 bases; nucleotides outside the gene matches: 17. Germline loops: CDR1 DFQATT, CDR2 SNEGSKA (reference sequence). This CDR3 spans 17 amino acids.